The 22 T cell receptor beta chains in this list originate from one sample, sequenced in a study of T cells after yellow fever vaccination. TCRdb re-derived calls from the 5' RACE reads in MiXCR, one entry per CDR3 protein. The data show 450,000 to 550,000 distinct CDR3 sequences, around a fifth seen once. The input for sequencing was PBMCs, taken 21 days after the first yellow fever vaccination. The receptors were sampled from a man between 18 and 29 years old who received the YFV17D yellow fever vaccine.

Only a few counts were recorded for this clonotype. For the CDR3, the DNA is TGTGCCAGCTCACCAGGGACTAGCCTCGGGGAGACCCAGTACTTC. Translated, it gives CASSPGTSLGETQYF. The V and J genes are TRBV18 and TRBJ2-5; 9 bases line up with TRBD2. V shed 2 bases and J 5 bases; nucleotides not matched to a gene: 6. CDR3 length: 15 amino acids. Per the germline V gene, CDR1 is KGHSH and CDR2 is LQKENI.

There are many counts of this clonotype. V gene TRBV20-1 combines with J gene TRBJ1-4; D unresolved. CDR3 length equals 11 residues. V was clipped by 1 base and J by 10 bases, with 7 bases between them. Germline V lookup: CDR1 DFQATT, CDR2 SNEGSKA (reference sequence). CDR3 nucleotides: TGCAGTGCTAGAGGCCCGGGAAAACTGTTTTTT. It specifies CSARGPGKLFF.

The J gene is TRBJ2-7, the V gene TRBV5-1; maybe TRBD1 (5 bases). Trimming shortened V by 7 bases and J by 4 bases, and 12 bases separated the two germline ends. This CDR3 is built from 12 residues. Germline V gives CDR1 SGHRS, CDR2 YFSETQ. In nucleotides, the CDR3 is TGCGCCAGCGGGGTACAGGATTACGAGCAGTACTTC. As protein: CASGVQDYEQYF. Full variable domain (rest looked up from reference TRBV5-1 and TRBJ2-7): KAGVTQTPRYLIKTRGQQVTLSCSPISGHRSVSWYQQTPGQGLQFLFEYFSETQRNKGNFPGRFSGRQFSNSRSEMNVSTLELGDSALYLCASGVQDYEQYFGPGTRLTVT.

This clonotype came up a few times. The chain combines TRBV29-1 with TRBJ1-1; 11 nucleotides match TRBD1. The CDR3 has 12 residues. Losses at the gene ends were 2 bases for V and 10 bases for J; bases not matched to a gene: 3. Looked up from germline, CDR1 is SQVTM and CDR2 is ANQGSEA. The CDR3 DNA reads TGCAGCGTTGAACGGGACAGGGGGAGAGCTTTCTTT. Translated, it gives CSVERDRGRAFF.

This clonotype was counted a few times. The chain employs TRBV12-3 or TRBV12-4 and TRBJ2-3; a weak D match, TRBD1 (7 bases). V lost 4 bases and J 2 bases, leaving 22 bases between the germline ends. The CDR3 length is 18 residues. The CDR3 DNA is TGTGCCAGCAGTTATAGGGGGCACGGAGGGGGCAACACAGATACGCAGTATTTT. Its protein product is CASSYRGHGGGNTDTQYF.

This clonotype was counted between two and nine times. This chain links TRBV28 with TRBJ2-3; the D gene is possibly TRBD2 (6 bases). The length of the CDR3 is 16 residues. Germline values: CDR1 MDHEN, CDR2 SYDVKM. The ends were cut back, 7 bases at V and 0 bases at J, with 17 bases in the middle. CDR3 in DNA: TGTGCCAGCATCTCGTCTCCGGGGGACAGCACAGATACGCAGTATTTT. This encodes CASISSPGDSTDTQYF.

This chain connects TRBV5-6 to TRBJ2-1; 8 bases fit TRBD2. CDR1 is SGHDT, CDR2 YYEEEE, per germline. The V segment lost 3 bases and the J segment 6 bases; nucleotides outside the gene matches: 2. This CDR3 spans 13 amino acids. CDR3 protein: CASSSGLANEQFF. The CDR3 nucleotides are TGTGCCAGCAGCTCCGGACTAGCCAATGAGCAGTTCTTC.

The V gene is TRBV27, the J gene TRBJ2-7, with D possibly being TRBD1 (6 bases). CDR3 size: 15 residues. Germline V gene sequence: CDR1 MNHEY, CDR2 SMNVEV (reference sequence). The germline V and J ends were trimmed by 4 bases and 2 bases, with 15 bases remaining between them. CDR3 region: CASSWDSSGAYEQYV. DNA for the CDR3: TGTGCCAGCAGTTGGGATTCATCAGGGGCCTACGAGCAGTACGTC.

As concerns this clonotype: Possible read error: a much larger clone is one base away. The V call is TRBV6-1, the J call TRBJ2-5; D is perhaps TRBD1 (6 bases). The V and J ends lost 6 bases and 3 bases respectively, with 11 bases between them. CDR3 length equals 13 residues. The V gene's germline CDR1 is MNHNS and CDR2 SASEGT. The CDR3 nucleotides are TGTGCCAGCAGGTCCGGGACAAAAGAGACCCAGTACTTC. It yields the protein CASRSGTKETQYF.

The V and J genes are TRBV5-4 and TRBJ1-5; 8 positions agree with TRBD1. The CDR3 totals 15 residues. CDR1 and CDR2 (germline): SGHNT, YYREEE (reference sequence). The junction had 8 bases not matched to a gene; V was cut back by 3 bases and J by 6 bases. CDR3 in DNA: TGTGCCAGCAGCTCCGAACCAGGGGGCACTCAGCCCCAGCATTTT. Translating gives CASSSEPGGTQPQHF.

CDR3 nucleotides: TGCGCCAGCAGCTACACGGGACAGGGGATAGATGGCTACACCTTC. Translation: CASSYTGQGIDGYTF. The gene calls are TRBV4-1 and TRBJ1-2; 10 bases map to TRBD1. This CDR3 contains 15 residues. Germline V lookup: CDR1 MGHRA, CDR2 YSYEKL. Trimming took 5 bases from V and 6 from J; bases not matched to a gene: 9.

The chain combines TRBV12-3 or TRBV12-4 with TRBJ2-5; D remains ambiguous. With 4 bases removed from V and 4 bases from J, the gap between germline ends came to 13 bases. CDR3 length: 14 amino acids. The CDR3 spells CASSSDPPPETQYF. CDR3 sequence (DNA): TGTGCCAGCAGTTCGGACCCGCCCCCAGAGACCCAGTACTTC.

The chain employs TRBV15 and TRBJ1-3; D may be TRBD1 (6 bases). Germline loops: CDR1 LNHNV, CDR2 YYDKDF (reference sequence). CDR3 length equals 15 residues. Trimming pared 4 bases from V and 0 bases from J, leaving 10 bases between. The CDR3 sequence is CATSKGQSSGNTIYF. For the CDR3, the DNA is TGTGCCACCAGCAAAGGACAGAGCTCTGGAAACACCATATATTTT. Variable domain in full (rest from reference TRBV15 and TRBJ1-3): DAMVIQNPRYQVTQFGKPVTLSCSQTLNHNVMYWYQQKSSQAPKLLFHYYDKDFNNEADTPDNFQSRRPNTSFCFLDIRSPGLGDTAMYLCATSKGQSSGNTIYFGEGSWLTVV.

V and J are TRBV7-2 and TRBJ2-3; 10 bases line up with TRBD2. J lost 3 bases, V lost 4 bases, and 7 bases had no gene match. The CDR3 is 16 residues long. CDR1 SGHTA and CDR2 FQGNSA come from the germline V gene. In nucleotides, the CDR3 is TGTGCCAGCAGCTCTTTAGCGGGGGGAGTGACAGATACGCAGTATTTT. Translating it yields CASSSLAGGVTDTQYF.

Here the CDR3 reads CASSQATSTYEQYV. CDR3 DNA sequence: TGCGCCAGCAGCCAGGCGACTTCCACCTACGAGCAGTACGTC. This chain uses TRBV4-1 with TRBJ2-7; no firm D call. V gave up 3 bases and J gave up 2 bases, with 11 bases separating them. This CDR3 region has 14 residues. The germline gives CDR1 MGHRA, CDR2 YSYEKL.

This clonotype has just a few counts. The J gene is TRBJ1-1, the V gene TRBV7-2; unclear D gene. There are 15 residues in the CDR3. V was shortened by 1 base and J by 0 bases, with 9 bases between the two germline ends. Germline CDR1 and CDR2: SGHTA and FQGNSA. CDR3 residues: CASSLGLRMNTEAFF. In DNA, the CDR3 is TGTGCCAGCAGCTTAGGTCTCCGGATGAACACTGAAGCTTTCTTT.

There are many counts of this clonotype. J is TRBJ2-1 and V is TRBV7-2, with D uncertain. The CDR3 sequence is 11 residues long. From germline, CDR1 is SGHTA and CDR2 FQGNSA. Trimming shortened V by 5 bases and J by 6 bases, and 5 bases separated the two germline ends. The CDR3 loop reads CASSPANEQFF. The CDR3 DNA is TGTGCCAGCAGCCCCGCCAATGAGCAGTTCTTC. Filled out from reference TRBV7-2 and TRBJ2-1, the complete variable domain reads GAGVSQSPSNKVTEKGKDVELRCDPISGHTALYWYRQSLGQGLEFLIYFQGNSAPDKSGLPSDRFSAERTGGSVSTLTIQRTQQEDSAVYLCASSPANEQFFGPGTRLTVL.

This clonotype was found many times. CDR3 residues: CASSGGVFQETQYF. Written as DNA, the CDR3 is TGTGCCAGCAGCGGAGGAGTTTTCCAAGAGACCCAGTACTTC. This chain connects TRBV9 to TRBJ2-5; no reliable D call. The CDR3 is 14 amino acids. CDR1 is SGDLS and CDR2 is YYNGEE in the germline V gene. V was shortened by 3 bases and J by 1 base, with 10 bases between the two germline ends. The full variable domain, in which reference TRBV9 and TRBJ2-5 provide the parts outside the CDR3, is DSGVTQTPKHLITATGQRVTLRCSPRSGDLSVYWYQQSLDQGLQFLIQYYNGEERAKGNILERFSAQQFPDLHSELNLSSLELGDSALYFCASSGGVFQETQYFGPGTRLLVL.

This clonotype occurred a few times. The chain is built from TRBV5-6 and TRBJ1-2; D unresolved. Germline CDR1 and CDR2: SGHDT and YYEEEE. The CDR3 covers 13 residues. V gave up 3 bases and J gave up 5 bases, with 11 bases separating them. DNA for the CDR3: TGTGCCAGCAGCTCGATCGGGGAATATGGCTACACCTTC. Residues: CASSSIGEYGYTF.

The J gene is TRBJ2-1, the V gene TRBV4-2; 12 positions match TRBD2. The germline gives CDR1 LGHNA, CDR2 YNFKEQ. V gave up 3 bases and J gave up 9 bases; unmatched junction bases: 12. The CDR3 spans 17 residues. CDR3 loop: CASSQRILAGGRAEQFF. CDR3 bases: TGTGCCAGCAGCCAGAGGATACTAGCGGGGGGTCGGGCTGAGCAGTTCTTC.

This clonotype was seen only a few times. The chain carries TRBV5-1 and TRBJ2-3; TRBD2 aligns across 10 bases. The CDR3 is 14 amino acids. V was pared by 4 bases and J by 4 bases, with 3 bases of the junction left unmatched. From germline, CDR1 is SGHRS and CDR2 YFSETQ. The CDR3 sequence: CASSERGGSDTQYF. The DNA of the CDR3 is TGCGCCAGCAGCGAGCGGGGGGGCTCAGATACGCAGTATTTT. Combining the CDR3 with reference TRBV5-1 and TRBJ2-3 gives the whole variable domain KAGVTQTPRYLIKTRGQQVTLSCSPISGHRSVSWYQQTPGQGLQFLFEYFSETQRNKGNFPGRFSGRQFSNSRSEMNVSTLELGDSALYLCASSERGGSDTQYFGPGTRLTVL.

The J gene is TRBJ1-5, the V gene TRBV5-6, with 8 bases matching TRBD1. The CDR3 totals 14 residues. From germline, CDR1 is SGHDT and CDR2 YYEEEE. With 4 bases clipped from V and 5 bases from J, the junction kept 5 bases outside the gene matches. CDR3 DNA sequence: TGTGCCAGCAGCCAGACAGGGGCCTATCAGCCCCAGCATTTT. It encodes CASSQTGAYQPQHF.